The present T cell receptor beta chain was sequenced within a study of OX40 agonist ivuxolimab in advanced cancers. The study's findings and limits: Both blood CD4+ and CD8+ T cells showed clonal growth by week 6 at 0.1 to 3.0 mg/kg.

V lost 3 bases to trimming and J lost 0 bases; unmatched junction nucleotides: 3. CDR3 size: 14 residues. Germline CDR1 reads SQVTM; CDR2 reads ANQGSEA. The sample holds one count of this clone. The antigen is unknown. Data came from immunoSEQ multiplex PCR; TCRdb stores just in-frame clones and leaves some out. Here the sample spans some 71,000 clones, approximately 88% being singletons. The source is an adult with an advanced solid tumor such as melanoma, head and neck, liver or kidney cancer. V is TRBV29-1 and J is TRBJ2-3, with TRBD1 matching over 7 bases. The sample consisted of CD4+ or CD8+ T cells sorted from blood, taken in a trial of the OX40 agonist ivuxolimab. CDR3 loop: CSVETGPSTDTQYF. The CDR3 DNA reads as TGCAGCGTTGAGACAGGGCCCAGCACAGATACGCAGTATTTT.